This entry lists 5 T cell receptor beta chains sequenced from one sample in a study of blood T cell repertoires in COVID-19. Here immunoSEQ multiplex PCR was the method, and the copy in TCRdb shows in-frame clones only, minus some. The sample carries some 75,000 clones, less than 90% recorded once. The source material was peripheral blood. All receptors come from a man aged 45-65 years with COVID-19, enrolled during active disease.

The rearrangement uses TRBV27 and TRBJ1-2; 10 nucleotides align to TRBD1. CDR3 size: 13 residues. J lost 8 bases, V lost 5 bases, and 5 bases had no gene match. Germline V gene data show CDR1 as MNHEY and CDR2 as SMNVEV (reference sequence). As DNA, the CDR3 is TGTGCCAGCAGTCGACAGGGGGCGCAAGGCTACACCTTC. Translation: CASSRQGAQGYTF.

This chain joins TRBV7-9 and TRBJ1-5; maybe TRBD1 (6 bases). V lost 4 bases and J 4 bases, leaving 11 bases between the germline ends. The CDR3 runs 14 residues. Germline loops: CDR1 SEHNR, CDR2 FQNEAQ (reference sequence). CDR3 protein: CASSSEQGNQPQHF. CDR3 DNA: TGTGCCAGCAGCTCTGAACAGGGAAATCAGCCCCAGCATTTT.

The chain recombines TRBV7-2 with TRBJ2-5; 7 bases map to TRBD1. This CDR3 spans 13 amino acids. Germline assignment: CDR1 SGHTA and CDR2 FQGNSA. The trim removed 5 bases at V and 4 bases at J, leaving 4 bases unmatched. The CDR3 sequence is CASSQRQGETQYF. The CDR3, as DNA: TGTGCCAGCAGCCAGAGACAGGGAGAGACCCAGTACTTC.

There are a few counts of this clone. The CDR3 loop reads CASSEPLIPSQQFF. CDR3 bases: TGCGCCAGCAGTGAGCCCTTGATTCCTAGTCAGCAGTTCTTC. The rearrangement links TRBV10-2 to TRBJ2-1; no firm D call. Germline V gives CDR1 WSHSY, CDR2 SAAADI. This CDR3 has 14 residues. The V and J ends lost 2 bases and 11 bases respectively, with 16 bases between them.

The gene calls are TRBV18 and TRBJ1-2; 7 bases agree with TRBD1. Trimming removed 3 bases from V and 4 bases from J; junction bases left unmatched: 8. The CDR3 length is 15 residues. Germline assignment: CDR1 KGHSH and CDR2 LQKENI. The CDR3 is CASSPRTGQPYGYTF. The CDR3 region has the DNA TGTGCCAGCTCACCCCGGACAGGACAACCCTATGGCTACACCTTC.